The clone carrying this TCR beta chain was observed a handful of times. A read error may produce the germline difference seen at one junction end. Germline V gene data show CDR1 as SGHVS and CDR2 as FQNEAQ. The CDR3 runs to 16 residues. The data were obtained in a study of T cells in Graves' hyperthyroidism and ophthalmopathy. A NOSPECS grade of at least 4, a Clinical Activity Score of at least 3 and duration under 3 months were recorded in ophthalmopathy patients. The diagnoses drew upon clinical symptoms, serum thyroxine and TRAb, thyroid ultrasound and orbital computed tomography. PBMCs were derived from approximately 10 ml fresh peripheral blood. Template material for amplifying TCR beta CDR3 regions consisted of RNA transcripts. HTBI primers drove first-round RT-PCR of the TCR CDR3. TCRdb redid the calling of the multiplex PCR reads with MiXCR, one entry per CDR3 protein. The data contain hundreds of thousands of distinct CDR3 sequences, roughly 14% of them seen just once; the ten biggest clones take up roughly 13%.

Sample: blood. The J gene is TRBJ2-1, the V gene TRBV7-8; 7 bases line up with TRBD1. The TCR was taken from a young man with Graves' ophthalmopathy. The CDR3 region is CASSTPGGNSYSEQFF. The CDR3 coding sequence is TGTGCCAGCAGCACCCCAGGGGGAAACTCCTACAGTGAGCAGTTCTTC.